The 28 T cell receptor beta chains presented below share a single source sample, sequenced in a study of a mutant IDH1 vaccine in newly diagnosed glioma. Their antigen targets remain unknown. Time point defined: week 11, during vaccination. The vaccine gave 300 ug of a 20-mer mutant IDH1 peptide subcutaneously per dose. Here immunoSEQ multiplex PCR was the method, and the copy in TCRdb shows in-frame clones only, minus some. The data show roughly 110,000 clones, with around 90% seen just once and 0.55% to 0.7% held by the top ten. Material: PBMCs, obtained from a glioma patient whose treatment included an IDH1 peptide vaccine. These receptors came from a woman in her 50s with glioma.

J is TRBJ2-3 and V is TRBV5-1; 9 bases match TRBD2. This CDR3 comprises 16 residues. Trimming took 8 bases from V and 1 from J; bases not matched to a gene: 11. CDR1 and CDR2 (germline): SGHRS, YFSETQ. CDR3: CASTLGIAGGTDTQYF. The DNA of the CDR3 is TGCGCCAGTACCCTTGGAATAGCGGGAGGCACAGATACGCAGTATTTT. The full variable domain, with the rest looked up from reference TRBV5-1 and TRBJ2-3, is KAGVTQTPRYLIKTRGQQVTLSCSPISGHRSVSWYQQTPGQGLQFLFEYFSETQRNKGNFPGRFSGRQFSNSRSEMNVSTLELGDSALYLCASTLGIAGGTDTQYFGPGTRLTVL.

The CDR3: CASSLDGLNTGELFF. The CDR3 coding sequence is TGTGCCAGCAGCTTGGACGGGCTGAACACCGGGGAGCTGTTTTTT. The V call is TRBV11-3, the J call TRBJ2-2, with D unresolved. Germline loops: CDR1 SGHNT, CDR2 YENEEA. The CDR3 is 15 amino acids. Trimming shortened V by 3 bases and J by 1 base, and 9 bases separated the two germline ends.

This clone has only one observation. The chain couples TRBV28 to TRBJ1-2; 9 positions match TRBD1. Losses at the gene ends were 5 bases for V and 4 bases for J; bases not matched to a gene: 8. The CDR3 loop spans 15 amino acids. In germline, CDR1 is MDHEN, CDR2 SYDVKM. Here the CDR3 reads CASSPGQGLAYGYTF. In DNA, the CDR3 is TGTGCCAGCAGTCCCGGACAGGGGCTGGCCTATGGCTACACCTTC.

The gene calls are TRBV28 and TRBJ1-1, with D perhaps TRBD1 (5 bases). The length of the CDR3 is 13 residues. V lost 3 bases, J lost 1 base, and 6 bases lay in between. CDR1 MDHEN and CDR2 SYDVKM come from the germline V gene. The CDR3 here is CASSFRENTEAFF. The CDR3 bases are TGTGCCAGCAGTTTCAGGGAGAACACTGAAGCTTTCTTT.

The chain has TRBV4-1 and TRBJ1-1, with D perhaps matching TRBD1 (6 bases). Germline loops: CDR1 MGHRA, CDR2 YSYEKL. Trimming stripped 1 base from V and 1 base from J, with 13 bases between. The CDR3 is 16 residues long. The DNA for the CDR3 is TGCGCCAGCAGCCAAGGGGGGGGGCAGGGGAACACTGAAGCTTTCTTT. Translating it yields CASSQGGGQGNTEAFF.

The rearrangement links TRBV11-2 to TRBJ2-1; the match to TRBD2 covers 7 bases. Germline V CDR1 and CDR2: SGHAT, FQNNGV. V lost 1 base to trimming and J lost 5 bases; unmatched junction nucleotides: 11. The length of the CDR3 is 17 residues. The CDR3 loop reads CASSLARGGRGHNEQFF. The CDR3 DNA reads as TGTGCCAGCAGCTTAGCCCGCGGAGGGAGGGGACACAATGAGCAGTTCTTC.

This chain uses TRBV6-1 with TRBJ2-7; D ambiguous. Trimming took 7 bases from V and 5 from J, leaving 21 bases between them. Germline CDR1 and CDR2: MNHNS and SASEGT. The CDR3 is 15 amino acids. CDR3 region: CASNAPGPPRNEQYF. CDR3 DNA sequence: TGTGCCAGCAATGCTCCGGGCCCCCCTAGGAACGAGCAGTACTTC.

The rearrangement uses TRBV11-2 and TRBJ1-1; D not resolved. The CDR3 covers 13 residues. Between the trimmed V and J ends, which lost 5 bases and 3 bases, there was a span of 10 bases. Germline loops: CDR1 SGHAT, CDR2 FQNNGV. The CDR3 is CASSTSLDTEAFF. Here the CDR3 DNA reads TGTGCCAGCAGCACCTCCCTGGACACTGAAGCTTTCTTT.

The chain employs TRBV13 and TRBJ1-2, with D perhaps TRBD1 (5 bases). The CDR3 length is 12 residues. Per germline, CDR1 PRHDT and CDR2 FYEKMQ (reference sequence). V was trimmed by 11 bases and J by 8 bases, leaving 18 bases between them. The CDR3, as DNA: TGTGCCCAAGAGGGTGCAGGGTACGGCTACACCTTC. This sequence encodes CAQEGAGYGYTF.

This clone has just one count. CDR3 loop: CASSQDGGLTYEQYF. The CDR3 bases are TGTGCCAGCAGCCAAGATGGGGGATTGACCTACGAGCAGTACTTC. This rearrangement joins TRBV4-2 to TRBJ2-7, with D perhaps TRBD1 or TRBD2 (5 bases each). V lost 0 bases to trimming and J lost 2 bases, with 11 bases between them. This CDR3 contains 15 residues. CDR1 is LGHNA and CDR2 is YNFKEQ in the germline V gene.

This chain connects TRBV7-2 to TRBJ1-4; D is perhaps TRBD1 (5 bases). Germline CDR1 and CDR2: SGHTA and FQGNSA. The CDR3 is made up of 14 amino acids. V was clipped by 5 bases and J by 7 bases, with 14 bases between them. The CDR3: CASSHSAGSEKLFF. As DNA, the CDR3 is TGTGCCAGCAGCCACTCGGCAGGGAGTGAAAAACTGTTTTTT. The full variable domain, in which reference TRBV7-2 and TRBJ1-4 provide the parts outside the CDR3, is GAGVSQSPSNKVTEKGKDVELRCDPISGHTALYWYRQSLGQGLEFLIYFQGNSAPDKSGLPSDRFSAERTGGSVSTLTIQRTQQEDSAVYLCASSHSAGSEKLFFGSGTQLSVL.

The chain is built from TRBV6-5 and TRBJ2-2, with a possible D match to TRBD2 (5 bases). V was trimmed by 2 bases and J by 7 bases, leaving 14 bases between them. The germline CDR1 and CDR2 sequences are MNHEY and SVGAGI. This CDR3 has 15 residues. This CDR3 reads CASSYRGSTGGELFF. DNA of the CDR3: TGTGCCAGCAGTTACCGCGGGTCGACGGGCGGGGAGCTGTTTTTT.

This chain connects TRBV10-3 to TRBJ2-7; 13 positions match TRBD2. After removal of 5 bases from V and 3 bases from J, the junction contained 4 bases not matched to a gene. The V gene's germline CDR1 is ENHRY and CDR2 SYGVKD. The CDR3 spans 15 residues. DNA for the CDR3: TGTGCCATCAGTAGGACTAGCGGGAGTTTCTACGAGCAGTACTTC. The encoded protein is CAISRTSGSFYEQYF.

This chain uses TRBV11-2 with TRBJ1-6; D is undetermined. This CDR3 region has 14 residues. V gave up 4 bases and J gave up 2 bases, with 6 bases separating them. Germline V lookup: CDR1 SGHAT, CDR2 FQNNGV. CDR3: CASSSVTYNSPLHF. The CDR3 DNA follows: TGTGCCAGCAGCTCTGTCACCTATAATTCACCCCTCCACTTT.

The chain carries TRBV7-2 and TRBJ2-5; 7 positions agree with TRBD2. The CDR3 runs 15 residues. Trimming cost V 7 bases and J 5 bases; bases outside gene matches: 13. Germline V gene data show CDR1 as SGHTA and CDR2 as FQGNSA. The CDR3 loop is CASNPGGSFVETQYF. DNA of the CDR3: TGTGCCAGCAACCCAGGCGGGAGTTTTGTCGAGACCCAGTACTTC.

V and J are TRBV29-1 and TRBJ2-7; 9 positions match TRBD2. The CDR3 contains 15 residues. Per the germline V gene, CDR1 is SQVTM and CDR2 is ANQGSEA. The ends lost 1 base at V and 2 bases at J; junction bases unmatched: 6. CDR3 coding DNA: TGCAGCGTTGAAGGGAGGGCTAGCGGGGCCTACGAGCAGTACTTC. Translating gives CSVEGRASGAYEQYF.

J is TRBJ2-7 and V is TRBV6-1, with D possibly being TRBD2 (7 bases). Germline V gene lookup returns CDR1 MNHNS and CDR2 SASEGT. Trimming cost V 4 bases and J 6 bases, with 13 bases left between them. This CDR3 comprises 13 residues. CDR3 sequence: CASSGGGGREQYF. The CDR3, as DNA: TGTGCCAGCAGTGGAGGGGGAGGGCGCGAGCAGTACTTC.

The V gene is TRBV28, the J gene TRBJ2-3; D is possibly TRBD2 (6 bases). From germline, CDR1 is MDHEN and CDR2 SYDVKM. CDR3 length: 12 residues. V shed 7 bases and J shed 1 base, with 6 bases lying between them. The CDR3 sequence: CASTSGTDTQYF. Written as DNA, the CDR3 is TGTGCCAGCACTAGCGGCACAGATACGCAGTATTTT.

The genes are TRBV5-1 and TRBJ2-1; 8 nucleotides align to TRBD2. The CDR3 runs to 16 residues. Looked up from germline, CDR1 is SGHRS and CDR2 is YFSETQ. The J segment lost 1 base and the V segment lost 4 bases, leaving 7 bases of the junction unmatched. The CDR3 sequence is CASSPSSGSSYNEQFF. CDR3 DNA sequence: TGCGCCAGCAGCCCCTCAAGCGGGAGTTCCTACAATGAGCAGTTCTTC.

The rearrangement links TRBV29-1 to TRBJ1-3; no firm D call. The CDR3 has 13 amino acids. With 0 bases removed from V and 2 bases from J, the gap between germline ends came to 5 bases. The germline gives CDR1 SQVTM, CDR2 ANQGSEA. CDR3 sequence reads: CSVEEPTGNTIYF. For the CDR3, the DNA is TGCAGCGTTGAAGAACCCACTGGAAACACCATATATTTT. Combining the CDR3 with reference TRBV29-1 and TRBJ1-3 gives the whole variable domain SAVISQKPSRDICQRGTSLTIQCQVDSQVTMMFWYRQQPGQSLTLIATANQGSEATYESGFVIDKFPISRPNLTFSTLTVSNMSPEDSSIYLCSVEEPTGNTIYFGEGSWLTVV.

The V and J genes are TRBV5-1 and TRBJ2-3; 7 nucleotides align to TRBD2. The V gene's germline CDR1 is SGHRS and CDR2 YFSETQ. J lost 3 bases, V lost 1 base, and 17 bases had no gene match. The CDR3 sequence is 19 residues long. Here the CDR3 DNA reads TGCGCCAGCAGCTTGTGGGGGACGGGTCGGGAGGTCGGGACAGATACGCAGTATTTT. Translating it yields CASSLWGTGREVGTDTQYF.

V is TRBV27 and J is TRBJ2-7; 7 bases are shared with TRBD1. V dropped 3 bases and J dropped 5; count of bases not matched to a gene: 4. The length of the CDR3 is 13 residues. The germline V gene encodes CDR1 MNHEY and CDR2 SMNVEV (reference sequence). Here the CDR3 DNA reads TGTGCCAGCAGTTTTGACAGGGCCAACGAGCAGTACTTC. Amino acid sequence: CASSFDRANEQYF.

The chain is built from TRBV27 and TRBJ2-1, with D tentatively TRBD2 (5 bases). V lost 2 bases and J lost 9, with 14 bases in between. There are 14 residues in the CDR3. CDR1 and CDR2 from the germline V gene are MNHEY and SMNVEV (reference sequence). DNA for the CDR3: TGTGCCAGCAGTTTACTACAAAGTGAGGGTGAGCAGTTCTTC. Protein: CASSLLQSEGEQFF.

This rearrangement joins TRBV21-1 to TRBJ2-2; the table's D call of TRBD1 was not tested on the DNA. TRBV21-1 has pseudogene status. The CDR3 is 13 amino acids. CDR3 residues: CASSKQYTGELFF. CDR3 bases: TGTGCCAGCAGCAAACAATACACCGGGGAGCTGTTTTTT.

The chain combines TRBV11-2 with TRBJ2-1, with 9 bases fitting TRBD2. The CDR3 consists of 16 residues. Per germline, CDR1 SGHAT and CDR2 FQNNGV. The V gene end was trimmed by 6 bases and the J gene end by 6 bases; junction bases not matched to a gene: 12. The CDR3 bases are TGTGCCAGCAGTCCCCGCGGGACTAGCCACGGCAATGAGCAGTTCTTC. This codes for CASSPRGTSHGNEQFF.

V and J are TRBV5-4 and TRBJ2-2; D call uncertain. This CDR3 spans 15 amino acids. With 6 bases removed from V and 3 bases from J, the gap between germline ends came to 15 bases. Germline CDR1 SGHNT, CDR2 YYREEE (reference sequence). The CDR3 reads CASTPGPPYTGELFF. Here the CDR3 DNA reads TGTGCCAGCACCCCGGGCCCCCCTTACACCGGGGAGCTGTTTTTT.

This sequence joins TRBV14 and TRBJ2-1; 10 nucleotides align to TRBD2. V was pared by 0 bases and J by 4 bases, with 12 bases of the junction left unmatched. This CDR3 comprises 19 residues. Germline V CDR1 and CDR2: SGHDN, FVKESK. This CDR3 is CASSQDLSETSGHYNEQFF. The CDR3 nucleotides are TGTGCCAGCAGCCAAGATCTATCCGAGACTAGCGGGCATTACAATGAGCAGTTCTTC.

Regarding this clone: The sample has other DNA sequences that encode this CDR3 too. The chain has TRBV5-1 and TRBJ2-2; D may correspond to TRBD1 or TRBD2 (5 bases each). The CDR3 is 14 amino acids. From germline, CDR1 is SGHRS and CDR2 YFSETQ. V was trimmed by 4 bases and J by 7 bases, leaving 14 bases between them. The CDR3, as DNA: TGCGCCAGCAGCGGGGGTCGGGAAAACGGGGAGCTGTTTTTT. This sequence encodes CASSGGRENGELFF.